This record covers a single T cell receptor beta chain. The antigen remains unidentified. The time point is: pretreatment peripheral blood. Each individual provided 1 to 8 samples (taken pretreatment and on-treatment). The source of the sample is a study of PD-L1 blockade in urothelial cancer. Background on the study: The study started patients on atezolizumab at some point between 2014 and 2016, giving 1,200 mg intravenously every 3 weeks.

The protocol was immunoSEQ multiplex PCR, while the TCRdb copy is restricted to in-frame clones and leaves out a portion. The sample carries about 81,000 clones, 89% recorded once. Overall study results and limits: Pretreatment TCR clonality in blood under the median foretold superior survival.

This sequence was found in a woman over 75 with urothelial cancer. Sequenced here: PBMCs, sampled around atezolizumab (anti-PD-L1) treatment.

CDR3 loop: CASSGQGRTEAFF. CDR3 nucleotides: TGTGCCAGCAGCGGACAGGGTCGTACTGAAGCTTTCTTT. The chain recombines TRBV7-2 with TRBJ1-1; 8 bases align to TRBD1. This CDR3 region has 13 residues. Losses at the gene ends were 5 bases for V and 5 bases for J; bases not matched to a gene: 4. Germline V gene lookup returns CDR1 SGHTA and CDR2 FQGNSA. The full variable domain, its missing parts supplied by reference TRBV7-2 and TRBJ1-1, is GAGVSQSPSNKVTEKGKDVELRCDPISGHTALYWYRQSLGQGLEFLIYFQGNSAPDKSGLPSDRFSAERTGGSVSTLTIQRTQQEDSAVYLCASSGQGRTEAFFGQGTRLTVV.